These 23 T cell receptor beta chains were sequenced from one sample in a study of T cell responses to AZD1222 COVID-19 vaccine. Generated by immunoSEQ multiplex PCR, the TCRdb table keeps only in-frame clones and is missing some. The repertoire holds 90,000 to 150,000 clones, with roughly nine tenths as singletons. This sample comprised peripheral blood, obtained 28 days after the second AZD1222 dose. The source of these receptors is an adult who received the AZD1222 COVID-19 vaccine.

Only a few counts were recorded for this clone. The J gene is TRBJ2-1, the V gene TRBV11-1; 9 bases match TRBD2. CDR3 size: 15 residues. CDR1 SGHAT and CDR2 FQDESV come from the germline V gene (reference sequence). With 2 bases clipped from V and 2 bases from J, the junction kept 1 base outside the gene matches. This chain's CDR3 is CASSLSGGPYNEQFF. CDR3 DNA sequence: TGTGCCAGCAGCTTAAGCGGGGGGCCCTACAATGAGCAGTTCTTC.

The rearrangement joins TRBV30 to TRBJ1-5; tentative D call: TRBD1 (6 bases). This CDR3 is 13 amino acids long. The V end was cut by 2 bases, the J end by 5 bases, with 10 bases between. From germline, CDR1 is GTSNPN and CDR2 SVGIG (reference sequence). In DNA form, the CDR3 reads TGTGCCTGGAGTAGGACAGAGGATCAGCCCCAGCATTTT. It codes for CAWSRTEDQPQHF.

The count of this clone is one. The CDR3, as DNA: TGTGCCAGCACCCAGAAGTTTTACGGGCCACACTCTGGAAACACCATATATTTT. This sequence encodes CASTQKFYGPHSGNTIYF. V and J are TRBV28 and TRBJ1-3; no reliable D call. Trimming took 7 bases from V and 0 from J, leaving 22 bases between them. The CDR3 spans 18 residues. The germline V gene encodes CDR1 MDHEN and CDR2 SYDVKM.

This chain uses TRBV7-9 with TRBJ2-3; 11 positions agree with TRBD1. CDR1 and CDR2 from the germline V gene are SEHNR and FQNEAQ (reference sequence). The CDR3 length is 13 residues. The trim removed 6 bases at V and 8 bases at J, leaving 4 bases unmatched. DNA for the CDR3: TGTGCCAGCAGTCGGACAGGGGGCGGTACGCAGTATTTT. Its translation: CASSRTGGGTQYF.

The chain employs TRBV2 and TRBJ1-5; a weak D match, TRBD1 (6 bases). Trimming shortened V by 0 bases and J by 5 bases, and 17 bases separated the two germline ends. The CDR3 is made up of 17 amino acids. CDR1 and CDR2 (germline): SNHLY, FYNNEI. CDR3 bases: TGTGCCAGCAGTGAAGCGCTTAGCGGGGACACTCATCAGCCCCAGCATTTT. This sequence encodes CASSEALSGDTHQPQHF.

CDR3 sequence reads: CASSVGQGGDGYTF. Written as DNA, the CDR3 is TGTGCCAGCAGTGTGGGGCAGGGTGGCGATGGCTACACCTTC. The genes are TRBV2 and TRBJ1-2, with TRBD1 as a possible D gene (5 bases). Germline CDR1 reads SNHLY; CDR2 reads FYNNEI. This CDR3 has 14 amino acids. V dropped 4 bases and J dropped 6 bases, with 15 bases sitting between them.

This clone was seen once. The J gene is TRBJ2-5, the V gene TRBV11-2; a possible D gene is TRBD1 (6 bases). The CDR3 consists of 17 residues. Germline CDR1 is SGHAT and CDR2 is FQNNGV. Trimming took off 1 base at V and 0 bases at J, with 15 bases between the two ends. The CDR3 reads CASSLGWTERNQETQYF. The CDR3, as DNA: TGTGCCAGCAGCTTAGGCTGGACAGAGAGAAACCAAGAGACCCAGTACTTC.

Concerning this clone: Relative to the germline gene, one junction end is altered; a read error may explain this. The V call is TRBV5-6, the J call TRBJ1-2; D ambiguous. The length of the CDR3 is 16 residues. Germline assignment: CDR1 SGHDT and CDR2 YYEEEE. The CDR3 DNA reads TGTGCCAGCAGGTTGGGGTGGGCCACAGAGATATATGGCTACACCTTC. This sequence encodes CASRLGWATEIYGYTF.

This clone was counted only a few times. The chain couples TRBV21-1 to TRBJ2-7; TRBD1, the table's D call, was not compared with the DNA. TRBV21-1 is an annotated pseudogene. The CDR3 sequence is 16 residues long. CDR3 sequence reads: CASSKEVWDRGYEQYF. The DNA for the CDR3 is TGTGCCAGCAGCAAAGAGGTATGGGACAGGGGCTACGAGCAGTACTTC.

This clone was recorded once. The chain employs TRBV5-4 and TRBJ2-5; D is unresolved. Germline V gives CDR1 SGHNT, CDR2 YYREEE (reference sequence). The V and J ends lost 3 bases and 5 bases respectively, with 14 bases between them. The CDR3 loop spans 14 amino acids. This CDR3 is CASSSPRAQETQYF. The DNA for the CDR3 is TGTGCCAGCAGCTCGCCTAGGGCTCAGGAGACCCAGTACTTC.

V and J are TRBV15 and TRBJ2-2, with D possibly matching TRBD2 (5 bases). The V end was cut by 0 bases, the J end by 0 bases, with 11 bases between. Germline values: CDR1 LNHNV, CDR2 YYDKDF (reference sequence). The CDR3 spans 17 residues. The CDR3 loop reads CATSRDRGRPNTGELFF. The CDR3 DNA follows: TGTGCCACCAGCAGAGATAGAGGGCGACCGAACACCGGGGAGCTGTTTTTT.

This clone was recorded a few times. The chain links TRBV11-3 to TRBJ2-7; D is perhaps TRBD1 (6 bases). Trimming took off 1 base at V and 5 bases at J, with 12 bases between the two ends. The CDR3 loop spans 14 amino acids. Looked up from germline, CDR1 is SGHNT and CDR2 is YENEEA. CDR3 protein: CASSLGDKNHEQYF. CDR3 sequence (DNA): TGTGCCAGCAGCTTAGGGGACAAAAACCACGAGCAGTACTTC.

This clone appeared a few times. The chain carries TRBV7-9 and TRBJ1-2; D is perhaps TRBD1 (6 bases). This CDR3 comprises 15 residues. V gave up 3 bases and J gave up 4 bases, with 15 bases separating them. The V gene's germline CDR1 is SEHNR and CDR2 FQNEAQ (reference sequence). CDR3 DNA: TGTGCCAGCAGCTTCGGCACAGGGTTGTCCTATGGCTACACCTTC. Encoded protein: CASSFGTGLSYGYTF.

V gene TRBV28 combines with J gene TRBJ1-2; weak D call: TRBD1 (6 bases). Trimming shortened V by 3 bases and J by 1 base, and 12 bases separated the two germline ends. Germline lookup yields CDR1 MDHEN and CDR2 SYDVKM. This CDR3 has 15 residues. Written as DNA, the CDR3 is TGTGCCAGCAGTTTCCTCCAGGGGTTTAACTATGGCTACACCTTC. As protein: CASSFLQGFNYGYTF.

J is TRBJ1-5 and V is TRBV28; no definite D call. CDR1 and CDR2 (germline): MDHEN, SYDVKM. The CDR3 contains 14 residues. Trimming cost V 4 bases and J 6 bases, with 13 bases left between them. CDR3 DNA sequence: TGTGCCAGCAGTTCCCCCCTATTGGGTCAGCCCCAGCATTTT. Its translation: CASSSPLLGQPQHF.

This sequence joins TRBV19 and TRBJ1-5, with TRBD1 matching 9 bases. Trimming cost V 7 bases and J 8 bases; bases outside gene matches: 12. Germline V gene lookup returns CDR1 LNHDA and CDR2 SQIVND (reference sequence). The CDR3 loop spans 15 amino acids. This CDR3 reads CASIGPGTGKKPQHF. The CDR3 DNA follows: TGTGCCAGTATAGGGCCCGGGACAGGGAAAAAGCCCCAGCATTTT.

The chain employs TRBV4-1 and TRBJ2-5; D may be TRBD2 (6 bases). CDR1 is MGHRA, CDR2 YSYEKL, per germline. Trimming stripped 1 base from V and 1 base from J, with 13 bases between. This CDR3 has 16 amino acids. CDR3 in DNA: TGCGCCAGCAGCCAAGGGAGGGGAACCGCCCAAGAGACCCAGTACTTC. Translating gives CASSQGRGTAQETQYF.

The genes are TRBV9 and TRBJ1-2; possible D gene TRBD1, 5 bases. The germline V gene encodes CDR1 SGDLS and CDR2 YYNGEE. The CDR3 loop spans 14 amino acids. The V end lost 4 bases, the J end lost 4 bases, and 14 bases lay between the germline ends. CDR3 in DNA: TGTGCCAGCAGCCGAGGGACCTCCGCCTATGGCTACACCTTC. Translation: CASSRGTSAYGYTF.

The V call is TRBV30, the J call TRBJ1-2; D is unclear. The ends were cut back, 2 bases at V and 3 bases at J, with 19 bases in the middle. This CDR3 region has 16 residues. Germline lookup yields CDR1 GTSNPN and CDR2 SVGIG (reference sequence). DNA of the CDR3: TGTGCCTGGAGTCGTCGGGTAGCCAGCGGAGACTATGGCTACACCTTC. This sequence encodes CAWSRRVASGDYGYTF.

This sequence joins TRBV30 and TRBJ1-6; perhaps TRBD1 as D (5 bases). Trimming cost V 4 bases and J 9 bases, with 16 bases left between them. The CDR3 has 14 residues. Germline CDR1 GTSNPN, CDR2 SVGIG (reference sequence). CDR3 in DNA: TGTGCCTGGACCCTGGTCGGGGGGGGTTCACCCCTCCACTTT. This codes for CAWTLVGGGSPLHF.

This clone is a singleton in its sample. The chain combines TRBV30 with TRBJ1-2, with D possibly TRBD1 on 6 matching bases. V was pared by 0 bases and J by 8 bases, with 13 bases between. Germline lookup yields CDR1 GTSNPN and CDR2 SVGIG (reference sequence). There are 13 residues in the CDR3. The CDR3 DNA reads as TGTGCCTGGAGTGTACAGGGCAGCCTGGGCTACACCTTC. Protein sequence: CAWSVQGSLGYTF.

The genes are TRBV9 and TRBJ2-5; TRBD1 aligns across 7 bases. The CDR3 is made up of 15 amino acids. The germline V gene has CDR1 SGDLS and CDR2 YYNGEE. V was clipped by 4 bases and J by 5 bases; unmatched bases: 11. The CDR3 protein is CASSINRGVGETQYF. In DNA form, the CDR3 reads TGTGCCAGCAGCATCAACAGGGGAGTCGGGGAGACCCAGTACTTC.

The genes are TRBV18 and TRBJ1-4, with D perhaps TRBD1 (6 bases). V lost 7 bases to trimming and J lost 7 bases, with 16 bases between them. The germline gives CDR1 KGHSH, CDR2 LQKENI. This CDR3 spans 14 amino acids. In DNA, the CDR3 is TGTGCCAGCTGGGGGCTAGAGGGCCGTGAAAAACTGTTTTTT. Its translation: CASWGLEGREKLFF.